The text below deals with one TCR beta chain. Its antigen has not been determined. Per-base quality was not reported, and no clone a single base away is much larger than it. The data derive from a study of blood T cell repertoires in COVID-19 (dated by TCRdb to about 2020). Some background on the complete study: Samples covering the acute and convalescent phases of COVID-19 were provided by collaborators in the United States, Italy and Spain. The repertoires were released in a freely available public database meant as a resource for research on the immune response to SARS-CoV-2. Samples came from the ongoing ImmuneRACE study (first 160 participants) plus 1,254 subjects from 6 global collaborators. A de-identified subject ID, COVID-19 status, age in years and sex were almost always included in the sample metadata. The prospective study material was composed of cDNA or gDNA derived from T cells, B-cell-depleted T cells, or PBMCs. Where available, HLA class I and class II types were taken from metadata supplied by the sample provider and were not determined by assay-based typing. Deeply sampled blood TCRbeta repertoires from subjects exposed to, actively infected with, or recovered from COVID-19 were included in the dataset. What the authors observed across the whole study: Clinical and demographic metadata were provided uncurated, with the amount varying by source and participant.

Whole blood was collected in K2EDTA tubes by collaborating institutions according to the institutions' own protocols. For TCRbeta analysis, collaborators shipped samples as frozen whole blood, isolated PBMCs, or DNA extracted from either of those sample types. V and J lose 4 bases and 2 bases, and a span of 14 bases separates them. The germline V gene gives CDR1 as MGHDK and CDR2 as SYGVNS. The CDR3 runs 15 amino acids, cysteine and phenylalanine included. Solely the CDR3 DNA is kept, with 45 bases framed from the first base. TCRbeta CDR3 regions were amplified from genomic DNA by means of the immunoSEQ Assay, a bias-controlled multiplex PCR. For the original study's pipeline: Nucleated cell counts per sample were estimated from amplification of reference gene primers within the assay. Sequence reads were collapsed and filtered to measure the absolute abundance of every unique TCRbeta CDR3 rearrangement. Productive Simpson clonality was computed per sample as the square root of Simpson's diversity index over productive rearrangements. TCRdb retrieved this table from immuneACCESS and kept in-frame rearrangements only. Not all clones are present; in checked studies, unresolved V genes account for under half, and no reason is known for the remainder. For V, J and clone size, that table is used; D and trimming come from the DNA. This sample is represented by about 120,000 clones; around nine tenths of them were singletons. The top ten clones comprise 0.88% of the sample.

The chain links TRBV25-1 with TRBJ1-2, with TRBD1 perhaps the D gene, on 6 matching bases. This receptor was taken from a woman between 45 and 60 years old with active or convalescent COVID-19. The sequencing input was peripheral blood. The nucleotide sequence is given as TGTGCCAGCAGTGGTGGGGGGGGCGCCAACTATGGCTACACCTTC. This translates into CASSGGGGANYGYTF.